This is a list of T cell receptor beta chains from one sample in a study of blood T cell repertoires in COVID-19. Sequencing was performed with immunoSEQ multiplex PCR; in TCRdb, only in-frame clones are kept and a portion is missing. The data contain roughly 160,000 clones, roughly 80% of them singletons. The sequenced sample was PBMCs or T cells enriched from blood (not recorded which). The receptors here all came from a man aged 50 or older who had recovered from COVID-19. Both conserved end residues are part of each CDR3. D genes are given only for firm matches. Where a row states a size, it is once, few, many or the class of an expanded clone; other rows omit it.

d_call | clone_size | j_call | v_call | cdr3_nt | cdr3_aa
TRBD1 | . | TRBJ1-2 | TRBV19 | TGTGCCAGTAGTATAGGACAGGGCATTAACTATGGCTACACCTTC | CASSIGQGINYGYTF
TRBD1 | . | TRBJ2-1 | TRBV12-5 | TGTGCTAGTGGACGGGGACAGAAAGAATTCAATGAGCAGTTCTTC | CASGRGQKEFNEQFF
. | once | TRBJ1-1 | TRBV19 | TGTGCCAGTAGTAATTATCCGGACAGCTTGAACACTGAAGCTTTCTTT | CASSNYPDSLNTEAFF
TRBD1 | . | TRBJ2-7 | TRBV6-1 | TGTGCCAGCAGTGGTGGACCACAATATACAGGGGTTTCGTACTACGAGCAGTACTTC | CASSGGPQYTGVSYYEQYF
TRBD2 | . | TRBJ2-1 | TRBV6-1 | TGTGCCAGCAGTGCCACTATGGGGGGGGGAAACAATGAGCAGTTCTTC | CASSATMGGGNNEQFF
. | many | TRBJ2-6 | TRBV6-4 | TGTGCCAGCAGTGACTGGGGGACACCTGGGGCCAACGTCCTGACTTTC | CASSDWGTPGANVLTF
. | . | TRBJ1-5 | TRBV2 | TGTGCCAGCAGTGAAATGGTGGGGGACTCAAATCAGCCCCAGCATTTT | CASSEMVGDSNQPQHF
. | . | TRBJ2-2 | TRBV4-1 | TGCGCCAGCAGCCCCGAGGTGGGAGTTCCCGGGGAGCTGTTTTTT | CASSPEVGVPGELFF
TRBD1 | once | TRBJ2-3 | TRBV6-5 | TGTGCCAGCAGTAGGACAGGGGGTAGCACAGATACGCAGTATTTT | CASSRTGGSTDTQYF
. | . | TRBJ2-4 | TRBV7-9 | TGTGCCAGCAGCCAAGGGGTGGCCAAAAACATTCAGTACTTC | CASSQGVAKNIQYF
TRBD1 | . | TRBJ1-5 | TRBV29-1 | TGCAGCGTTGTAGGGGGCGCGGGCAATCAGCCCCAGCATTTT | CSVVGGAGNQPQHF
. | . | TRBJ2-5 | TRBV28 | TGTGCCAGCACTCACCGGGGTCGAGAGACCCAGTACTTC | CASTHRGRETQYF
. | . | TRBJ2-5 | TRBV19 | TGTGCCACAGCTGGGGCCCGGAGCCAAGAGACCCAGTACTTC | CATAGARSQETQYF
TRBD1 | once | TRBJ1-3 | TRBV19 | TGTGCCAGTAGTCCTGGACAGGGAGAATACGTCTCTGGAAACACCATATATTTT | CASSPGQGEYVSGNTIYF
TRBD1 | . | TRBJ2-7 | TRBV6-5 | TGTGCCAGCGGACTGACAGGGATGAAATACGAGCAGTACTTC | CASGLTGMKYEQYF
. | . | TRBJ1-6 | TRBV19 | TGTGCCAGTAGTATGGACAGCTATTCACCCCTCCACTTT | CASSMDSYSPLHF
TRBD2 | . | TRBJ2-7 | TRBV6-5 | TGTGCCAGCAGCCGCCATGGGGGGGGAGACTACGAGCAGTACTTC | CASSRHGGGDYEQYF
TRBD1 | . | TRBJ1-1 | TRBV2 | TGTGCCAGCAGCCTTCGGGGGACAGCTGAAGCTTTCTTT | CASSLRGTAEAFF
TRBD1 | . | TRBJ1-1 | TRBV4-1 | TGCGCCAGCAGCCCCTGGGGACAGGCGAAACTTGAAGCTTTCTTT | CASSPWGQAKLEAFF
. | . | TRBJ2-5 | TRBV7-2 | TGTGCCAGCAGCTACCTTTATCGGGAGACCCAGTACTTC | CASSYLYRETQYF
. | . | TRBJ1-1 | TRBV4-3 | TGCGCCAGCAGCCAAGATGTGGCGGGGGGCACTGAAGCTTTCTTT | CASSQDVAGGTEAFF
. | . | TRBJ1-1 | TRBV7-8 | TGTGCCAGCAGCTTAATCTCCACTGAAGCTTTCTTT | CASSLISTEAFF
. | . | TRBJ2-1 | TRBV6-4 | TGTGCCAGCAGTGAGGGGGGGCACAATGAGCAGTTCTTC | CASSEGGHNEQFF
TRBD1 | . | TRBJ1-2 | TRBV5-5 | TGTGCCAGCAGCCCGTTGTACAGGGGCTCTGACTATGGCTACACCTTC | CASSPLYRGSDYGYTF
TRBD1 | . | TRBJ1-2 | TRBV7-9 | TGTGCCAGCAGCGGGACAGGGGGCCCTTCTGGCTACACCTTC | CASSGTGGPSGYTF
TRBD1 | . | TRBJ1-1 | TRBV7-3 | TGTGCCAGCAGCTCTGGTCTTGGGACAGTATCCTTCTTT | CASSSGLGTVSFF
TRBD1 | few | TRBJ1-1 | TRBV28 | TGTGCCAGCAGGGCTCCGGGACAGGGTAACACTGAAGCTTTCTTT | CASRAPGQGNTEAFF
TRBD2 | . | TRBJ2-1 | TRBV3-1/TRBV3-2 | TGTGCCAGCAGCAATCGCGGGGGGGCTCTCTTC | CASSNRGGALF
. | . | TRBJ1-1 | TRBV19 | TGTGCCAGTGCCCTCCCCGGGAACACTGAAGCTTTCTTT | CASALPGNTEAFF
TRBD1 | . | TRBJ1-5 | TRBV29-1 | TGCAGCGTTGGTACAGGGGGGAATCAGCCCCAGCATTTT | CSVGTGGNQPQHF
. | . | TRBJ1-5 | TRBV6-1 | TGTGCCAGCAGTGAAGTTCAGGGCTATCAGCCCCAGCATTTT | CASSEVQGYQPQHF